The sequence of this TCR beta chain was determined in a study of T-cell reconstitution after alpha-beta-depleted transplantation in children. TCRbeta library preparation incorporated unique molecular identifiers. TCRdb recomputed calls from the PCR reads with MiXCR, one row per CDR3 protein. The sample has around 700,000 distinct CDR3 sequences; around 13% are singletons. Study-level findings and limits: Newly generated T cells supplied most T-cell counts and diversity one year post-transplant. As was reported, about two months after transplant, alpha-beta T cells came from several hundred expanded graft clones. Surviving recipient T cells and thymic progenitors accounted for the high day-60 TCRbeta diversity observed in some patients.

Germline CDR1 SGHTA, CDR2 FQGNSA. The CDR3 totals 17 residues. V was pared by 1 base and J by 7 bases, with 21 bases between. About this clonotype itself: The antigen is not known.

Specimen: PBMCs, collected before TCRalphabeta/CD19-depleted stem cell transplant. The chain uses TRBV7-2 and TRBJ2-3; possible D gene TRBD2, 5 bases. This TCR derives from a girl aged 2 to 10 with congenital amegakaryocytic thrombocytopenia, due to receive a stem cell transplant. CDR3 sequence reads: CASSLEPIGWELNTQYF. Written as DNA, the CDR3 is TGTGCCAGCAGCTTAGAGCCGATCGGGTGGGAGCTAAATACGCAGTATTTT.